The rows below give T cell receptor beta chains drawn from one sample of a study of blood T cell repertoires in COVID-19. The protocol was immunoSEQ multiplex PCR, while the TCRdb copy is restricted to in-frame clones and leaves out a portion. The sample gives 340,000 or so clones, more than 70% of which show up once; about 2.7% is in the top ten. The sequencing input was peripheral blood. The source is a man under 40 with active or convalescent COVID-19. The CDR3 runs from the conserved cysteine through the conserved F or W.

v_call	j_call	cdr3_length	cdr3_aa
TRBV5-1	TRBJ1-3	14	CASSLEGIRNTIYF
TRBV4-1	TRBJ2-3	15	CASSQGGFSTDTQYF
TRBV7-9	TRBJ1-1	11	CASSFDTEAFF
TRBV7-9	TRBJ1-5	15	CASSRTGPSNQPQHF
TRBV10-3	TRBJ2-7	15	CAISEDRGPGNEQYF
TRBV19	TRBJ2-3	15	CASSKAQGSTDTQYF
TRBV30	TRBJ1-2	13	CAWSVQGAAGYTF
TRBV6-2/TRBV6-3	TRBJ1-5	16	CASSLLRGQGNQPQHF
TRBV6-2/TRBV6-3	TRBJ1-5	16	CASSGMRGLGNQPQHF
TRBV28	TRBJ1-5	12	CASTSVNQPQHF
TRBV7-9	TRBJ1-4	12	CASSPRNEKLFF
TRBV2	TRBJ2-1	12	CASRYQGNEQFF
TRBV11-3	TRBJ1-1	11	CASSSGFLAFF
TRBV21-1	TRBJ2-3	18	CASSKPAKAGGPTDTQYF
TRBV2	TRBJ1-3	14	CASSAGTSGNTIYF
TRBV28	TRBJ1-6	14	CASSFRQGYSPLHF
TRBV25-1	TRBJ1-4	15	CASSEWGGRHEKLFF